These T cell receptor beta chains were read from a single sample in a study of post-analysis software for immune sequencing data. TCRdb ran MiXCR on the PCR reads and lists one entry per CDR3 protein. This table holds under 650,000 distinct CDR3 sequences, 44% found once. The material sequenced was blood. These receptors were collected from a girl aged 10-17 years with multiple sclerosis. Both conserved end residues are part of each CDR3. A D gene is named only where the DNA matches it firmly. Clone size is not always given. Where it is, it says once, few, many or a class for expanded clones.

CDR3: CATSRERANVLTF; DNA: TGTGCCACCAGCAGAGAAAGAGCCAACGTCCTGACTTTC; D: -; V: TRBV15; size: few; J: TRBJ2-6
CDR3: CASSPRSTSETQYF; DNA: TGTGCCAGCAGCCCTCGTTCGACTAGCGAGACCCAGTACTTC; D: TRBD2; V: TRBV3-1; size: -; J: TRBJ2-5
CDR3: CASSDRRTEAFF; DNA: TGTGCCAGCAGTGACAGGCGGACTGAAGCTTTCTTT; D: -; V: TRBV6-6; size: -; J: TRBJ1-1
CDR3: CASSQPGQGTYEQYF; DNA: TGCGCCAGCAGCCAGCCGGGACAGGGAACTTACGAGCAGTACTTC; D: TRBD1; V: TRBV4-1; size: -; J: TRBJ2-7
CDR3: CASSSYSGDPYEQYF; DNA: TGTGCCAGCAGCTCTTATAGCGGGGACCCCTACGAGCAGTACTTC; D: TRBD2; V: TRBV13; size: -; J: TRBJ2-7
CDR3: CSVAPRVKENTEAFF; DNA: TGCAGCGTGGCCCCCCGGGTTAAGGAAAACACTGAAGCTTTCTTT; D: -; V: TRBV29-1; size: -; J: TRBJ1-1
CDR3: CASSPPGAGGSNNEQFF; DNA: TGCGCCAGCAGCCCCCCGGGAGCGGGAGGGTCGAACAATGAGCAGTTCTTC; D: TRBD2; V: TRBV5-1; size: -; J: TRBJ2-1
CDR3: CASNLAGGITGELFF; DNA: TGTGCCAGCAATCTAGCGGGGGGGATCACCGGGGAGCTGTTTTTT; D: TRBD2; V: TRBV12-3/TRBV12-4; size: -; J: TRBJ2-2
CDR3: CASSLAAGRGGETQYF; DNA: TGCGCCAGCAGCTTGGCGGCAGGGAGAGGAGGAGAGACCCAGTACTTC; D: -; V: TRBV5-1; size: few; J: TRBJ2-5
CDR3: CASRGGGDYGYTF; DNA: TGTGCCAGCAGAGGCGGAGGAGACTATGGCTACACCTTC; D: -; V: TRBV6-6; size: -; J: TRBJ1-2
CDR3: CASSGGSGYTF; DNA: TGTGCCAGCAGCGGAGGAAGTGGCTACACCTTC; D: -; V: TRBV3-1; size: few; J: TRBJ1-2
CDR3: CASVGGGAETQYF; DNA: TGTGCCAGCGTGGGCGGGGGGGCGGAGACCCAGTACTTC; D: TRBD2; V: TRBV11-2; size: few; J: TRBJ2-5
CDR3: CSVEVRRNQPQHF; DNA: TGCAGCGTTGAAGTCCGCCGCAATCAGCCCCAGCATTTT; D: -; V: TRBV29-1; size: -; J: TRBJ1-5
CDR3: CASSSSDRANQPQHF; DNA: TGTGCCAGCAGTTCCTCAGACAGGGCCAATCAGCCCCAGCATTTT; D: TRBD1; V: TRBV6-6; size: few; J: TRBJ1-5
CDR3: CASSLGQNSLNTEAFF; DNA: TGTGCCAGCAGCTTAGGGCAAAACTCCTTGAACACTGAAGCTTTCTTT; D: -; V: TRBV7-2; size: -; J: TRBJ1-1
CDR3: CASGQGTGGSYQETQYF; DNA: TGTGCTAGTGGCCAAGGGACAGGGGGTTCGTACCAAGAGACCCAGTACTTC; D: TRBD1; V: TRBV12-5; size: few; J: TRBJ2-5
CDR3: CASSFDRDYGYTF; DNA: TGTGCCAGCAGCTTTGACAGGGACTATGGCTACACCTTC; D: TRBD1; V: TRBV7-2; size: -; J: TRBJ1-2
CDR3: CASSGYNTEAFF; DNA: TGTGCCAGCAGTGGATACAACACTGAAGCTTTCTTT; D: -; V: TRBV7-9; size: -; J: TRBJ1-1
CDR3: CASSWGSSGGSNEQFF; DNA: TGCGCCAGCAGCTGGGGAAGTAGCGGGGGGTCCAATGAGCAGTTCTTC; D: TRBD2; V: TRBV5-1; size: few; J: TRBJ2-1
CDR3: CASSLGQQLAKNIQYF; DNA: TGTGCCAGCAGCTTAGGACAGCAACTAGCCAAAAACATTCAGTACTTC; D: -; V: TRBV7-9; size: few; J: TRBJ2-4
CDR3: CASSPGQISYEQYF; DNA: TGTGCCAGCAGCCCGGGACAGATTAGCTACGAGCAGTACTTC; D: TRBD1; V: TRBV7-9; size: -; J: TRBJ2-7
CDR3: CASSRRGQGAYNEQYF; DNA: TGTGCCAGCAGCCGACGAGGACAGGGGGCCTACAATGAGCAGTACTTC; D: TRBD1; V: TRBV11-3; size: -; J: TRBJ2-5
CDR3: CSAETSGRDEQFF; DNA: TGCAGTGCGGAGACTAGTGGTCGGGATGAGCAGTTCTTC; D: -; V: TRBV20-1; size: -; J: TRBJ2-1
CDR3: CAISEQTGVYGYTF; DNA: TGTGCCATCAGTGAGCAGACAGGGGTTTATGGCTACACCTTC; D: TRBD1; V: TRBV10-3; size: -; J: TRBJ1-2
CDR3: CSVGRRSGDTQYF; DNA: TGCAGCGTTGGGCGGCGGTCCGGCGATACGCAGTATTTT; D: -; V: TRBV29-1; size: -; J: TRBJ2-3
CDR3: CASSAGGLAGANVLTF; DNA: TGTGCCAGCAGTGCGGGGGGCTTAGCTGGGGCCAACGTCCTGACTTTC; D: -; V: TRBV25-1; size: few; J: TRBJ2-6
CDR3: CASSLPVNHGYTF; DNA: TGTGCCAGCAGCTTACCGGTTAACCATGGCTACACCTTC; D: -; V: TRBV7-9; size: few; J: TRBJ1-2
CDR3: CASRKRRGVLLGEQYF; DNA: TGTGCCAGCAGGAAGAGACGGGGGGTTCTCTTGGGCGAGCAGTACTTC; D: TRBD2; V: TRBV12-3/TRBV12-4; size: few; J: TRBJ2-7
CDR3: CASRPGTGSGEQYF; DNA: TGTGCCAGCAGACCCGGGACAGGGAGTGGCGAGCAGTACTTC; D: TRBD1; V: TRBV12-3/TRBV12-4; size: -; J: TRBJ2-7
CDR3: CASSESDSYEQYF; DNA: TGTGCCAGCAGCGAATCAGACTCCTACGAGCAGTACTTC; D: -; V: TRBV12-3/TRBV12-4; size: few; J: TRBJ2-7
CDR3: CASSDGKRIYNEQFF; DNA: TGTGCCAGCAGTGATGGCAAGCGGATCTACAATGAGCAGTTCTTC; D: -; V: TRBV6-1; size: -; J: TRBJ2-1
CDR3: CASSQSPRRTGRAYNEQYF; DNA: TGTGCCAGCAGCCAAAGCCCAAGGAGGACGGGTCGGGCCTACAATGAGCAGTACTTC; D: -; V: TRBV7-9; size: once; J: TRBJ2-7
CDR3: CATGQDTDTQYF; DNA: TGTGCCACCGGACAGGACACAGATACGCAGTATTTT; D: TRBD1; V: TRBV12-3/TRBV12-4; size: once; J: TRBJ2-3
CDR3: CASSEDGGLISPQHF; DNA: TGCGCCAGCAGCGAGGATGGGGGACTCATCAGCCCCCAGCATTTT; D: -; V: TRBV5-1; size: -; J: TRBJ1-5
CDR3: CAISPFAGGSYEQYF; DNA: TGTGCCATCAGTCCATTCGCGGGAGGCTCATACGAGCAGTACTTC; D: TRBD2; V: TRBV10-3; size: -; J: TRBJ2-7
CDR3: CASSSVVGQFFQGTEAFF; DNA: TGTGCCAGCAGCTCGGTTGTGGGACAGTTCTTCCAGGGCACTGAAGCTTTCTTT; D: TRBD1; V: TRBV5-6; size: -; J: TRBJ1-1
CDR3: CASSPPLDRGEGYTF; DNA: TGTGCCAGCTCACCTCCTCTTGACAGGGGAGAAGGCTACACCTTC; D: TRBD1; V: TRBV18; size: -; J: TRBJ1-2
CDR3: CASSQTGLAGGETQYF; DNA: TGTGCCAGCAGCCAAACGGGACTAGCGGGAGGGGAGACCCAGTACTTC; D: TRBD2; V: TRBV4-2; size: few; J: TRBJ2-5
CDR3: CASSQAGTSGALWDEQYF; DNA: TGCGCCAGCAGCCAAGCGGGGACTAGCGGGGCCCTCTGGGACGAGCAGTACTTC; D: TRBD2; V: TRBV4-1; size: few; J: TRBJ2-7
CDR3: CSARRGGADTEAFF; DNA: TGCAGTGCTAGGCGAGGGGGCGCGGACACTGAAGCTTTCTTT; D: TRBD1; V: TRBV20-1; size: once; J: TRBJ1-1
CDR3: CASSSTGTGGLDYGYTF; DNA: TGTGCCAGCAGCTCCACCGGGACAGGGGGCTTGGACTATGGCTACACCTTC; D: TRBD1; V: TRBV6-4; size: -; J: TRBJ1-2
CDR3: CAISETELGYEQFF; DNA: TGTGCCATCAGTGAGACGGAGCTTGGGTATGAGCAGTTCTTC; D: -; V: TRBV10-3; size: -; J: TRBJ2-1
CDR3: CSVEIPGTVNTEAFF; DNA: TGCAGCGTTGAGATACCCGGGACGGTGAACACTGAAGCTTTCTTT; D: -; V: TRBV29-1; size: few; J: TRBJ1-1
CDR3: CSAKAAGMATQYF; DNA: TGCAGTGCCAAGGCAGCGGGGATGGCTACGCAGTATTTT; D: TRBD2; V: TRBV20-1; size: -; J: TRBJ2-3
CDR3: CASSLGDVSYEQYF; DNA: TGCGCCAGCAGCTTGGGGGACGTCTCCTACGAGCAGTACTTC; D: -; V: TRBV5-1; size: few; J: TRBJ2-7